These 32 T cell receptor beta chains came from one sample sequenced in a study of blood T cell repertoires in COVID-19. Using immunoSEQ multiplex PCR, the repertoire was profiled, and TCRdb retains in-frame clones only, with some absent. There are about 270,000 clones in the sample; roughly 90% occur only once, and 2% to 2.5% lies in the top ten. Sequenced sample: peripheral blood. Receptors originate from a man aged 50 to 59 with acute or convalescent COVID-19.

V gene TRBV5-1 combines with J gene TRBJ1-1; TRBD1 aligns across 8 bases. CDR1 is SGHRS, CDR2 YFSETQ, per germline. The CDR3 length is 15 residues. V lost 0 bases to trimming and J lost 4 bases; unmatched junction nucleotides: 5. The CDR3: CASSLGTGPGTEAFF. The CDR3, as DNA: TGCGCCAGCAGCTTGGGGACAGGGCCTGGCACTGAAGCTTTCTTT.

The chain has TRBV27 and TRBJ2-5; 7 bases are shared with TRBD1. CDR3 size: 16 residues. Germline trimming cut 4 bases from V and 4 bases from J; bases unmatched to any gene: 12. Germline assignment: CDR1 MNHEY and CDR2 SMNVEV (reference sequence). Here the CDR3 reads CASSSPRQGRGETQYF. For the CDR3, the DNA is TGTGCCAGCAGTTCCCCAAGACAGGGCCGGGGAGAGACCCAGTACTTC.

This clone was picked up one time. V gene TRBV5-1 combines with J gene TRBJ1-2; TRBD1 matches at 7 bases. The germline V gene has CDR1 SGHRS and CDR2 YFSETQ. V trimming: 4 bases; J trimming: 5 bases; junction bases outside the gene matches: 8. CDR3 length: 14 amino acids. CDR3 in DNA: TGCGCCAGCAGCGGGGGGACAGCGAGTTATGGCTACACCTTC. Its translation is CASSGGTASYGYTF.

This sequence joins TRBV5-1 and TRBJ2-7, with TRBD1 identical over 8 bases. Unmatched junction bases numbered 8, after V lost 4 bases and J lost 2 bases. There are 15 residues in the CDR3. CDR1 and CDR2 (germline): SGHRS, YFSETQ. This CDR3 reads CASSLQGQGPYEQYF. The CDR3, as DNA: TGCGCCAGCAGCCTCCAAGGACAGGGCCCCTACGAGCAGTACTTC.

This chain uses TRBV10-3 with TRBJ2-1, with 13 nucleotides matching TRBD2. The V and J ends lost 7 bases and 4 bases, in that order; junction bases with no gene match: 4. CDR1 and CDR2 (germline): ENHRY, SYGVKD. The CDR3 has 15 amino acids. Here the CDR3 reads CAIKGTSGEYNEQFF. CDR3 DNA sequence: TGTGCCATCAAAGGGACTAGCGGGGAATACAATGAGCAGTTCTTC.

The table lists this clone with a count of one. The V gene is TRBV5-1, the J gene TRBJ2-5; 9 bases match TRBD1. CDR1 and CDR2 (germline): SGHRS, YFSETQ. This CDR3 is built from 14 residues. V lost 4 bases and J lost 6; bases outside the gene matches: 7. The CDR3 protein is CASSKDRGGQTQYF. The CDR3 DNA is TGCGCCAGCAGCAAGGACAGGGGTGGGCAGACCCAGTACTTC. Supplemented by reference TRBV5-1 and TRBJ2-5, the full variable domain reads KAGVTQTPRYLIKTRGQQVTLSCSPISGHRSVSWYQQTPGQGLQFLFEYFSETQRNKGNFPGRFSGRQFSNSRSEMNVSTLELGDSALYLCASSKDRGGQTQYFGPGTRLLVL.

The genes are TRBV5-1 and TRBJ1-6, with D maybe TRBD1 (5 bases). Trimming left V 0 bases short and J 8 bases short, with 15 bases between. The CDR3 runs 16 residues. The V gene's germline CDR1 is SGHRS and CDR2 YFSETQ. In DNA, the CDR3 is TGCGCCAGCAGCTTGGACACAGGATTGTCCTATTCACCCCTCCACTTT. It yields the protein CASSLDTGLSYSPLHF.

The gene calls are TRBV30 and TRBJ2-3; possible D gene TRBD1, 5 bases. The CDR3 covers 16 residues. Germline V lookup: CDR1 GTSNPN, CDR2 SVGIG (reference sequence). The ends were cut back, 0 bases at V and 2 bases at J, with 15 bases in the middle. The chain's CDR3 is CAWSVPRGALTDTQYF. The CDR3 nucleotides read TGTGCCTGGAGTGTACCCCGTGGGGCACTCACAGATACGCAGTATTTT.

CDR3 loop: CATNPGQYNSPLHF. CDR3 bases: TGTGCCACCAATCCGGGACAGTATAATTCACCCCTCCACTTT. The V call is TRBV19, the J call TRBJ1-6; 7 positions match TRBD1. With 10 bases clipped from V and 4 bases from J, the junction kept 7 bases outside the gene matches. CDR3 length equals 14 residues. Per germline, CDR1 LNHDA and CDR2 SQIVND (reference sequence).

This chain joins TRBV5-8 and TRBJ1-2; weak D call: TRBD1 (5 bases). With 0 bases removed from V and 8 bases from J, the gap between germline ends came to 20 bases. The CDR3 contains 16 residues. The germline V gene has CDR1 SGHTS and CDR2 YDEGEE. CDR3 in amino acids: CASSLDSNLGLYGYTF. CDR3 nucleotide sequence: TGTGCCAGCAGCTTGGATAGCAACTTGGGACTATACGGCTACACCTTC.

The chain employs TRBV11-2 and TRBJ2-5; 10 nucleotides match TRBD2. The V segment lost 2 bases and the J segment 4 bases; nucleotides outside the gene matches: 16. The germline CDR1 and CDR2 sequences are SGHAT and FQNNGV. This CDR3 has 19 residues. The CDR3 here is CASSLYPGQSSGGGETQYF. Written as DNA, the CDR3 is TGTGCCAGCAGCTTATACCCGGGGCAATCTAGCGGGGGAGGAGAGACCCAGTACTTC.

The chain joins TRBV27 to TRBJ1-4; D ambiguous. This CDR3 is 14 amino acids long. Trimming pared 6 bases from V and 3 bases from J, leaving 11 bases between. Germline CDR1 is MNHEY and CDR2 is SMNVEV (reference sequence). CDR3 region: CASRHLEANEKLFF. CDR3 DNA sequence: TGTGCCAGCAGGCACCTGGAGGCTAATGAAAAACTGTTTTTT.

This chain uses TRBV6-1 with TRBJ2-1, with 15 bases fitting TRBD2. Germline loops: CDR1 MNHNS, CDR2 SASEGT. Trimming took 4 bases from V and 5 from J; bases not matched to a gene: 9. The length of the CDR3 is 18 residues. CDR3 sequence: CASSGGLAGGPGDNEQFF. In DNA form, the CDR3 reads TGTGCCAGCAGTGGGGGACTAGCGGGGGGCCCTGGGGACAATGAGCAGTTCTTC.

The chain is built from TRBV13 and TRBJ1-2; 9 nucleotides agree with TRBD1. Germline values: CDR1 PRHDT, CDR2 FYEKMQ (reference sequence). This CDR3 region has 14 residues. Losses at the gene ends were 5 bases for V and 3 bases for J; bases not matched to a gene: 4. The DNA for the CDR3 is TGTGCCAGCAGCAACAGGGGGCTGGACTATGGCTACACCTTC. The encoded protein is CASSNRGLDYGYTF.

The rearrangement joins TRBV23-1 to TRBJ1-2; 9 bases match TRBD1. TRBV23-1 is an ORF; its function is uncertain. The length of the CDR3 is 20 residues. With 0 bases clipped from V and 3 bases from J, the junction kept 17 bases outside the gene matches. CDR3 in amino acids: CASSQSPSGTGPYSDYGYTF. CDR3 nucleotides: TGCGCCAGCAGTCAATCTCCCTCCGGGACAGGGCCTTATTCTGACTATGGCTACACCTTC.

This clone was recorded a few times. This chain's CDR3 is CASSEASGNYGYTF. For the CDR3, the DNA is TGTGCCAGCAGTGAAGCCTCGGGGAACTATGGCTACACCTTC. The chain links TRBV6-1 to TRBJ1-2, with unresolved D. The germline V and J ends were trimmed by 0 bases and 2 bases, with 7 bases remaining between them. The CDR3 totals 14 residues. Germline V gene sequence: CDR1 MNHNS, CDR2 SASEGT.

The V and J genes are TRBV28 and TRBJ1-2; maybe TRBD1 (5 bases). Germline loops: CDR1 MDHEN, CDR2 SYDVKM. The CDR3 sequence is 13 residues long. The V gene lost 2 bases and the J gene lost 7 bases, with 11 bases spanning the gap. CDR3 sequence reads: CASSLAGYGGYTF. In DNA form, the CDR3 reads TGTGCCAGCAGTTTAGCAGGGTATGGTGGCTACACCTTC.

CDR3 protein: CAWSLQAPTNEKLFF. The CDR3 DNA reads TGTGCCTGGAGCCTCCAGGCACCAACTAATGAAAAACTGTTTTTT. The rearrangement joins TRBV30 to TRBJ1-4; D call uncertain. Trimming took off 3 bases at V and 0 bases at J, with 11 bases between the two ends. The CDR3 length is 15 residues. Germline values: CDR1 GTSNPN, CDR2 SVGIG (reference sequence).

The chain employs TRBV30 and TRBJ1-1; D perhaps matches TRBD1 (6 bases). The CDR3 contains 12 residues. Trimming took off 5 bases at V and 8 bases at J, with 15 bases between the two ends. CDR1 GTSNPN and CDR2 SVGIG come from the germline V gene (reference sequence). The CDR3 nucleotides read TGTGCCTGGGACCTTGGACAGCTAGAAGCTTTCTTT. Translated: CAWDLGQLEAFF.

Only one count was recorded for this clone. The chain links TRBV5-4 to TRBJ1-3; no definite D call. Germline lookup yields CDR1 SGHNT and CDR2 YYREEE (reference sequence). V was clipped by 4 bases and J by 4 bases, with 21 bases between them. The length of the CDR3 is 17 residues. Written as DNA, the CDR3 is TGTGCCAGCAGCCCCAACCCCGGGCCCGCGGGAGGAAACACCATATATTTT. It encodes CASSPNPGPAGGNTIYF.

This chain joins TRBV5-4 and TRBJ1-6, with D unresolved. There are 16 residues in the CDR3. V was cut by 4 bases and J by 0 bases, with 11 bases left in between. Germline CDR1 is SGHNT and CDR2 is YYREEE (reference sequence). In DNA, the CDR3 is TGTGCCAGCAGCCCCGGGAGGACCTCCTATAATTCACCCCTCCACTTT. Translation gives CASSPGRTSYNSPLHF.

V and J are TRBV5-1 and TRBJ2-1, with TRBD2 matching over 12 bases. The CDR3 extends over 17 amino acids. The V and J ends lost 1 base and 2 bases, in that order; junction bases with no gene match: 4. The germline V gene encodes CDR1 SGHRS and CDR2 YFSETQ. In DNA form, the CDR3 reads TGCGCCAGCAGCTTGCTGACTAGCGGGGGTCCCTACAATGAGCAGTTCTTC. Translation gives CASSLLTSGGPYNEQFF.

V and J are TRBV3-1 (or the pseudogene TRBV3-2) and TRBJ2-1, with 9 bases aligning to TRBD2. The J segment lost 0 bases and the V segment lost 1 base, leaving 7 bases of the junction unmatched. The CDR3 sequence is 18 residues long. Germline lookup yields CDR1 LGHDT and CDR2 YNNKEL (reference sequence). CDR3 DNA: TGTGCCAGCAGCCAAGGTGGGACTAGCAGAGGCTCCTACAATGAGCAGTTCTTC. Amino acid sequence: CASSQGGTSRGSYNEQFF.

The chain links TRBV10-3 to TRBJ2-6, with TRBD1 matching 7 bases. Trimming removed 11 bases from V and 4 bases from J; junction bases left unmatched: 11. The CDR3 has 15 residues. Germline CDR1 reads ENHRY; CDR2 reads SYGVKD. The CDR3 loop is CAVQATGTGANVLTF. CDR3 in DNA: TGTGCCGTTCAAGCGACAGGGACCGGGGCCAACGTCCTGACTTTC.

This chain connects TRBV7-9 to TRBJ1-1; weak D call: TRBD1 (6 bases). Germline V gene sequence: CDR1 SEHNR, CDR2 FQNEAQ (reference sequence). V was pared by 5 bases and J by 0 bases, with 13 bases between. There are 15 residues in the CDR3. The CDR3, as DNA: TGTGCCAGCAGCCCGGTAGACAGGATGAACACTGAAGCTTTCTTT. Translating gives CASSPVDRMNTEAFF. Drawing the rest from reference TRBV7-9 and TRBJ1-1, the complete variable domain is DTGVSQNPRHKITKRGQNVTFRCDPISEHNRLYWYRQTLGQGPEFLTYFQNEAQLEKSRLLSDRFSAERPKGSFSTLEIQRTEQGDSAMYLCASSPVDRMNTEAFFGQGTRLTVV.

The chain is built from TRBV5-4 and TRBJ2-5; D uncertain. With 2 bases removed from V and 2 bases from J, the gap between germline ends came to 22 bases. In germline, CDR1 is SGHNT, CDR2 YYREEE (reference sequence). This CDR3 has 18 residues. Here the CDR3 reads CASSFSFGSATGQETQYF. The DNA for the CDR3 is TGTGCCAGCAGCTTTTCATTTGGCTCCGCGACTGGACAAGAGACCCAGTACTTC. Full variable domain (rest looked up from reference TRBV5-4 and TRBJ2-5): ETGVTQSPTHLIKTRGQQVTLRCSSQSGHNTVSWYQQALGQGPQFIFQYYREEENGRGNFPPRFSGLQFPNYSSELNVNALELDDSALYLCASSFSFGSATGQETQYFGPGTRLLVL.

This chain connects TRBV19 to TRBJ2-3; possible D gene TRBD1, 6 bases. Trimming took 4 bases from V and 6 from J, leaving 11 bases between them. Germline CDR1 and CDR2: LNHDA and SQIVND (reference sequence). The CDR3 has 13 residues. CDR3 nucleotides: TGTGCCAGTAGTACGGCAGGGGCCGATACGCAGTATTTT. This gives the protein CASSTAGADTQYF.

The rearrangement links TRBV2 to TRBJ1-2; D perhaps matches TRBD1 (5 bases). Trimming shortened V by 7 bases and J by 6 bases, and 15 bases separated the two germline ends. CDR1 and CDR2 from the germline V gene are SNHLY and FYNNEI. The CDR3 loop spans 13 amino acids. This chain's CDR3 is CASNRWGGDGYTF. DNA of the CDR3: TGTGCCAGCAACCGGTGGGGGGGTGATGGCTACACCTTC.

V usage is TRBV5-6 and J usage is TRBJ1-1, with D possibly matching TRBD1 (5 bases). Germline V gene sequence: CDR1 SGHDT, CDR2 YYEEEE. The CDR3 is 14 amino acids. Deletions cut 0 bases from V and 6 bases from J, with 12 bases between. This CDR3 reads CASSLAWGWAEAFF. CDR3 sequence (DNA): TGTGCCAGCAGCTTGGCCTGGGGCTGGGCTGAAGCTTTCTTT.

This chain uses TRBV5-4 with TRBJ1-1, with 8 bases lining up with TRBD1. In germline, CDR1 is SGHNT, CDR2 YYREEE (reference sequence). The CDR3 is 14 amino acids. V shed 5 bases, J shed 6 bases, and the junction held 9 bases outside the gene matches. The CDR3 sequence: CASSLQGAEAEAFF. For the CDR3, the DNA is TGTGCCAGCAGTTTGCAGGGGGCGGAGGCTGAAGCTTTCTTT. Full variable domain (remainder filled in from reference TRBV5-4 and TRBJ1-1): ETGVTQSPTHLIKTRGQQVTLRCSSQSGHNTVSWYQQALGQGPQFIFQYYREEENGRGNFPPRFSGLQFPNYSSELNVNALELDDSALYLCASSLQGAEAEAFFGQGTRLTVV.

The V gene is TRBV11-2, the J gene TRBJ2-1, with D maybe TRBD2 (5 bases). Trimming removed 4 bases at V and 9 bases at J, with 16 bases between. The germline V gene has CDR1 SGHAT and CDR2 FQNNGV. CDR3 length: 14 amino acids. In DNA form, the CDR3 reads TGTGCCAGCAGCTCCCCTCGGGGTCGGGGTGAGCAGTTCTTC. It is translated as CASSSPRGRGEQFF.

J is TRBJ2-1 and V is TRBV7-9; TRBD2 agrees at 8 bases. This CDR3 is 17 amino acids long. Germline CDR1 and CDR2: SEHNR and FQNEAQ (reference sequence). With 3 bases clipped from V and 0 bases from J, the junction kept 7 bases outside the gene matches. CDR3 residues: CASSFGGARSSYNEQFF. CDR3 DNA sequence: TGTGCCAGCAGCTTCGGGGGGGCCCGCAGCTCCTACAATGAGCAGTTCTTC.